Listed here is a single T cell receptor beta chain. The target of this receptor is not known. No much larger clone exists at a distance of one base, and base qualities are not known. This sample stems from a study of blood T cell repertoires in COVID-19 (dated by TCRdb to 2019 to 2021). About the full investigation: Collaborator samples came from the United States, Italy and Spain and covered acute and convalescent phases of COVID-19. The material from the prospective study consisted of cDNA or gDNA derived from T cells, B-cell-depleted T cells, or PBMCs. Subjects who had been exposed to COVID-19, were actively infected with it, or had recovered from it provided the deeply sampled blood TCRbeta repertoires that made up the dataset. The repertoires were released in a freely available public database intended as a resource for research on the immune response to SARS-CoV-2. Samples were obtained from the ongoing ImmuneRACE study (first 160 participants) and from some 1,300 subjects provided by 6 global collaborators. Nearly every sample came with metadata listing a de-identified subject ID, COVID-19 status, age in years and sex. Where available, HLA class I and class II types were obtained from metadata supplied by the sample provider rather than from assay-based typing. The paper as a whole reports these results and caveats: The amount of clinical and demographic metadata varied by source and participant and was provided uncurated.

Whole blood was collected in K2EDTA tubes by collaborating institutions according to the institutions' own protocols. For TCRbeta analysis, collaborators shipped samples in one of three forms: frozen whole blood, isolated PBMCs, or DNA extracted from either of those sample types. TCRbeta CDR3 regions were amplified from genomic DNA by means of the immunoSEQ Assay, a bias-controlled multiplex PCR. The study's processing was this. The number of nucleated cells in each sample was estimated from the amplification of reference gene primers within the assay. Sequence reads were collapsed and filtered to measure the absolute abundance of every unique TCRbeta CDR3 rearrangement. For each sample, productive Simpson clonality was calculated as the square root of Simpson's diversity index over productive rearrangements. TCRdb limited this immuneACCESS table to in-frame rearrangements with V and J called. A share of clones is missing; checked studies link under half to unresolved V genes, and the rest is unexplained. V and J calls and clone size are as listed in that table; D and trimming were resolved from the DNA. This sample holds approximately 22,000 clones; around 92% were observed only once. Around 6% of the sample goes to the ten largest clones.

The sample taken for sequencing was peripheral blood. This sequence originates from a human donor in a cohort sampled during active COVID-19.

Here is the DNA: TGTGCCAGCCTCGGTCAGTCCCCCAGGCGTGAGCAGTACTTC. This yields the protein CASLGQSPRREQYF. The chain employs TRBV2 and TRBJ2-7, with the D gene call left open. The germline ends are 21 bases apart after V is trimmed by 8 bases and J by 7 bases. CDR1 is given as SNHLY and CDR2 as FYNNEI, both from the germline V gene. Counted from cysteine to phenylalanine, this CDR3 has 14 amino acids. Only the CDR3 portion is preserved as DNA: 42 bases, with reading frame beginning at the first base.